A selection of T cell receptor beta chains follows, all from one sample in a study of lymphopenia after photon versus proton radiotherapy. Using immunoSEQ multiplex PCR, the repertoire was profiled, and TCRdb retains in-frame clones only, with some absent. There are over 25,000 clones in the sample; roughly 90% occur only once, and approximately 6.5% lies in the top ten. Sequences were derived from peripheral blood, sampled from a patient treated with photon-based radiotherapy. These receptors were taken from a woman between 45 and 65 years old with pancreatic cancer. CDR3s include the opening cysteine and the closing phenylalanine or tryptophan. D genes are given only for firm matches. A clone size is listed for some rows: how often the clone was seen (once, few, many), or a class if it is expanded.

abundance: .; j_gene: TRBJ2-3; d_gene: .; v_gene: TRBV5-1; CDR3aa: CASSPSARVGNTQYF; CDR3nt: TGCGCCAGCAGCCCTTCGGCGAGGGTGGGCAATACGCAGTATTTT
abundance: .; j_gene: TRBJ2-7; d_gene: .; v_gene: TRBV11-2; CDR3aa: CASSWRQYEQYF; CDR3nt: TGTGCCAGCAGCTGGAGGCAGTACGAGCAGTACTTC
abundance: .; j_gene: TRBJ2-1; d_gene: .; v_gene: TRBV11-2; CDR3aa: CASSLLTGSPNEQFF; CDR3nt: TGTGCCAGCAGCTTACTAACAGGTTCCCCCAATGAGCAGTTCTTC
abundance: .; j_gene: TRBJ2-2; d_gene: TRBD2; v_gene: TRBV14; CDR3aa: CASSLWGTSADTGELFF; CDR3nt: TGTGCCAGCAGCCTCTGGGGGACTAGCGCGGACACCGGGGAGCTGTTTTTT
abundance: .; j_gene: TRBJ1-2; d_gene: .; v_gene: TRBV4-3; CDR3aa: CASSQDLGEDPYGYTF; CDR3nt: TGCGCCAGCAGCCAAGATCTCGGAGAAGATCCCTATGGCTACACCTTC
abundance: .; j_gene: TRBJ2-1; d_gene: TRBD2; v_gene: TRBV11-3; CDR3aa: CASSPWGRALNEQFF; CDR3nt: TGTGCCAGCAGCCCTTGGGGGAGGGCCCTTAATGAGCAGTTCTTC
abundance: .; j_gene: TRBJ2-7; d_gene: .; v_gene: TRBV6-6; CDR3aa: CASRSGEEQYF; CDR3nt: TGTGCCAGCAGATCAGGAGAAGAGCAGTACTTC
abundance: .; j_gene: TRBJ1-5; d_gene: TRBD1; v_gene: TRBV7-8; CDR3aa: CASSPLGQQNQPQHF; CDR3nt: TGTGCCAGCAGCCCCCTGGGACAGCAGAATCAGCCCCAGCATTTT
abundance: .; j_gene: TRBJ2-1; d_gene: .; v_gene: TRBV9; CDR3aa: CASSVAEGEQFF; CDR3nt: TGTGCCAGCAGCGTAGCGGAGGGTGAGCAGTTCTTC
abundance: .; j_gene: TRBJ1-4; d_gene: .; v_gene: TRBV7-2; CDR3aa: CASSLFPTTNEKLFF; CDR3nt: TGTGCCAGCAGCTTATTCCCTACAACTAATGAAAAACTGTTTTTT
abundance: .; j_gene: TRBJ2-3; d_gene: TRBD2; v_gene: TRBV6-4; CDR3aa: CASRAGTSGNTDTQYF; CDR3nt: TGTGCCAGCAGGGCTGGGACTAGCGGGAATACAGATACGCAGTATTTT
abundance: .; j_gene: TRBJ2-7; d_gene: TRBD1; v_gene: TRBV28; CDR3aa: CASRSTGTGRTEQYF; CDR3nt: TGTGCCAGCAGGTCCACCGGGACAGGGAGAACCGAGCAGTACTTC
abundance: .; j_gene: TRBJ1-3; d_gene: TRBD1; v_gene: TRBV9; CDR3aa: CASSVGGQTGNTIYF; CDR3nt: TGTGCCAGCAGCGTAGGGGGACAGACTGGAAACACCATATATTTT
abundance: .; j_gene: TRBJ1-6; d_gene: .; v_gene: TRBV6-5; CDR3aa: CASSYYRGGSPLHF; CDR3nt: TGTGCCAGCAGTTACTATCGGGGTGGTTCACCCCTCCACTTT
abundance: few; j_gene: TRBJ2-3; d_gene: .; v_gene: TRBV5-1; CDR3aa: CASSLGHRADTQYF; CDR3nt: TGCGCCAGCAGCTTGGGACATAGGGCAGATACGCAGTATTTT
abundance: .; j_gene: TRBJ2-3; d_gene: .; v_gene: TRBV4-2; CDR3aa: CASSPKRGGDTDTQYF; CDR3nt: TGTGCCAGCAGCCCAAAAAGGGGCGGAGACACAGATACGCAGTATTTT
abundance: .; j_gene: TRBJ2-1; d_gene: TRBD2; v_gene: TRBV5-1; CDR3aa: CASSPGLASYNEQFF; CDR3nt: TGCGCCAGCAGCCCCGGACTAGCCTCCTACAATGAGCAGTTCTTC
abundance: medium-sized; j_gene: TRBJ2-2; d_gene: TRBD1; v_gene: TRBV29-1; CDR3aa: CSVRGQGDTGELFF; CDR3nt: TGCAGCGTCCGGGGACAGGGGGACACCGGGGAGCTGTTTTTT
abundance: .; j_gene: TRBJ1-1; d_gene: .; v_gene: TRBV27; CDR3aa: CASIYGTSAFF; CDR3nt: TGTGCCAGCATCTATGGGACAAGCGCTTTCTTT
abundance: .; j_gene: TRBJ2-2; d_gene: TRBD1; v_gene: TRBV29-1; CDR3aa: CSVGIRDRGGTGELFF; CDR3nt: TGCAGCGTTGGGATCCGGGACAGGGGTGGAACCGGGGAGCTGTTTTTT
abundance: .; j_gene: TRBJ2-7; d_gene: TRBD1; v_gene: TRBV28; CDR3aa: CASTPPGTGLYEQYF; CDR3nt: TGTGCCAGCACCCCCCCCGGGACAGGTCTCTACGAGCAGTACTTC
abundance: .; j_gene: TRBJ2-7; d_gene: TRBD2; v_gene: TRBV7-8; CDR3aa: CASSLVVAGPYEQYF; CDR3nt: TGTGCCAGCAGCTTAGTGGTAGCGGGACCCTACGAGCAGTACTTC
abundance: .; j_gene: TRBJ2-1; d_gene: TRBD1; v_gene: TRBV6-5; CDR3aa: CASTTGTGELFF; CDR3nt: TGTGCCAGCACCACCGGGACAGGGGAACTGTTCTTC
abundance: .; j_gene: TRBJ2-3; d_gene: .; v_gene: TRBV6-1; CDR3aa: CATLDGRSTDTQYF; CDR3nt: TGTGCCACCTTGGACGGTAGGAGCACAGATACGCAGTATTTT
abundance: .; j_gene: TRBJ2-5; d_gene: .; v_gene: TRBV28; CDR3aa: CASSSGTEQETQYF; CDR3nt: TGTGCCAGCAGCTCCGGGACGGAGCAAGAGACCCAGTACTTC
abundance: .; j_gene: TRBJ1-4; d_gene: .; v_gene: TRBV19; CDR3aa: CASSIEGEKLFF; CDR3nt: TGTGCCAGTAGTATAGAGGGTGAAAAACTGTTTTTT